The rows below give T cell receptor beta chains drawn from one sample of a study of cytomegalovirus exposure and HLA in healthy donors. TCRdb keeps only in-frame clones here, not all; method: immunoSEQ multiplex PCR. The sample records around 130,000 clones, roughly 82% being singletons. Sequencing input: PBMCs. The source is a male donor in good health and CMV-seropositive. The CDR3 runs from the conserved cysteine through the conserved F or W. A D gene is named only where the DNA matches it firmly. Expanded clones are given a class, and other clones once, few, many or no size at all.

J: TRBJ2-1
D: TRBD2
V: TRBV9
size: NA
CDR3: CASSARLAYYNEQFF
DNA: TGTGCCAGCAGCGCCAGACTAGCGTATTACAATGAGCAGTTCTTC

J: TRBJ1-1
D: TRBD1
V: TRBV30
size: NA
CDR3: CAWTLDRVGTEAFF
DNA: TGTGCCTGGACTCTTGACAGGGTCGGCACTGAAGCTTTCTTT

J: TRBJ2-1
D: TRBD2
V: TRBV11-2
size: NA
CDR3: CASSGTGTSFAEQFF
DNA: TGTGCCAGCAGCGGCACCGGGACTAGTTTTGCTGAGCAGTTCTTC

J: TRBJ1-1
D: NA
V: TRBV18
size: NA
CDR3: CASSPGSEAEAFF
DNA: TGTGCCAGCTCACCCGGGTCGGAGGCTGAAGCTTTCTTT

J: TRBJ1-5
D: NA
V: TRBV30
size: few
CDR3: CAWSQKYSNQPQHF
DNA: TGTGCCTGGAGCCAGAAGTATAGCAATCAGCCCCAGCATTTT

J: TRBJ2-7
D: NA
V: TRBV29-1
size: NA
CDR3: CSVLGGYEQYF
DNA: TGCAGCGTTCTGGGGGGCTACGAGCAGTACTTC

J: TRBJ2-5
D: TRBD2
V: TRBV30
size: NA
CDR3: CAWSRREDLGETQYF
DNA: TGTGCCTGGAGCCGTCGGGAGGACCTAGGGGAGACCCAGTACTTC

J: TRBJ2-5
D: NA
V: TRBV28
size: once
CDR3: CASSALAYQETQYF
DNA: TGTGCCAGCAGTGCCCTAGCCTATCAAGAGACCCAGTACTTC

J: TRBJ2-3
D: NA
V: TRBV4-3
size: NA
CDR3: CASSQGTASTDTQYF
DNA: TGCGCCAGCAGCCAAGGGACAGCGAGCACAGATACGCAGTATTTT

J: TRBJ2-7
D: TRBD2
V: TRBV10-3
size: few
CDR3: CAIREAGGVVEQYF
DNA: TGTGCCATCAGGGAGGCGGGAGGAGTAGTCGAGCAGTACTTC

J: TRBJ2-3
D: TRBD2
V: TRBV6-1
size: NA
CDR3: CASSVTSGNVLDTQYF
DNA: TGTGCCAGCAGTGTGACTAGCGGGAATGTTTTAGATACGCAGTATTTT

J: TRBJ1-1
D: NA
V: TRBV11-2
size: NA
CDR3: CASSLDLSVEAFF
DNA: TGTGCCAGCAGCTTAGATCTATCGGTTGAAGCTTTCTTT

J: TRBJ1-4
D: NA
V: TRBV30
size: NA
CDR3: CAWSQRRQNEKLFF
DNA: TGTGCCTGGAGCCAGCGGAGACAAAATGAAAAACTGTTTTTT

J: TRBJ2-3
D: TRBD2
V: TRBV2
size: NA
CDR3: CASLQTSGRTDTQYF
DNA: TGTGCCAGTCTACAGACTAGCGGGAGGACAGATACGCAGTATTTT

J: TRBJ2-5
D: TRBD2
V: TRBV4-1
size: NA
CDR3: CASSQGLDQETQYF
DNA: TGCGCCAGCAGCCAGGGACTAGACCAAGAGACCCAGTACTTC

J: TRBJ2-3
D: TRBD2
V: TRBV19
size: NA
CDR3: CATMLAGGLDTQYF
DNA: TGTGCCACGATGCTAGCGGGAGGTTTGGATACGCAGTATTTT

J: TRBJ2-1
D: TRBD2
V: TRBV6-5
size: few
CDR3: CASRQSPGLANEQFF
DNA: TGTGCCAGCAGGCAATCCCCGGGACTAGCCAATGAGCAGTTCTTC

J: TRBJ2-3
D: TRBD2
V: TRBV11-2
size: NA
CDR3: CASSLESGTSGTTDTQYF
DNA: TGTGCCAGCAGCTTAGAGTCCGGGACTAGCGGGACCACAGATACGCAGTATTTT

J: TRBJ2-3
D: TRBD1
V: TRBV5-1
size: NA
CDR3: CASSPTGVSTDTQYF
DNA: TGCGCCAGCAGCCCAACAGGGGTTAGCACAGATACGCAGTATTTT

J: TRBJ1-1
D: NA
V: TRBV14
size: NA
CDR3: CASSQFGGNTEAFF
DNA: TGTGCCAGCAGCCAGTTCGGGGGGAACACTGAAGCTTTCTTT

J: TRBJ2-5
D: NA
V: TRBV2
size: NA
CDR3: CASSRLNQETQYF
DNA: TGTGCCAGCAGTAGACTGAACCAAGAGACCCAGTACTTC

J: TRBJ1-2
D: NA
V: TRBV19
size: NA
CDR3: CASSTDIYGYTF
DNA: TGTGCCAGTAGTACCGACATCTATGGCTACACCTTC

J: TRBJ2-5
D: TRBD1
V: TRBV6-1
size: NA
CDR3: CASSENRGRGETQYF
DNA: TGTGCCAGCAGTGAAAACAGGGGAAGGGGTGAGACCCAGTACTTC

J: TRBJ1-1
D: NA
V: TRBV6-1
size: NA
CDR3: CASNERGPGFAAFF
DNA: TGTGCCAGCAACGAAAGGGGCCCCGGGTTTGCAGCTTTCTTT

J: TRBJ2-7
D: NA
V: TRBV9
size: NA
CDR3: CASSGTQGIHEQYF
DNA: TGTGCCAGCAGCGGAACCCAGGGGATCCACGAGCAGTACTTC

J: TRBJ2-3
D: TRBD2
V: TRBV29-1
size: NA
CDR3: CSVKSGRASADTQYF
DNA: TGCAGCGTTAAGAGCGGGAGGGCCTCGGCAGATACGCAGTATTTT

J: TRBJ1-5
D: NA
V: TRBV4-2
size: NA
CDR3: CASSQGPPNQPQHF
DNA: TGTGCCAGCAGCCAAGGGCCGCCAAATCAGCCCCAGCATTTT

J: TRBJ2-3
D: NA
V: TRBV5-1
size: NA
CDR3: CASSLAGNTDTQYF
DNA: TGCGCCAGCAGCTTGGCAGGGAACACAGATACGCAGTATTTT

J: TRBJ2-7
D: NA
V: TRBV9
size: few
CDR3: CASSVGTADYEQYF
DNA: TGTGCCAGCAGCGTAGGGACTGCAGACTACGAGCAGTACTTC

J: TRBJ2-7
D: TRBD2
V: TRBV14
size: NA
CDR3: CASSQGVAGYEQYF
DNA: TGTGCCAGCAGCCAAGGAGTAGCGGGGTACGAGCAGTACTTC

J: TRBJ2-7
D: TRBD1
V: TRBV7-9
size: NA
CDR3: CASSLGWDSDYEQYF
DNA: TGTGCCAGCAGCTTAGGTTGGGACAGCGACTACGAGCAGTACTTC

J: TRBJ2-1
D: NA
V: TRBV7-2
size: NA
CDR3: CASSLLGAEQFF
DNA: TGTGCCAGCAGCTTATTGGGAGCGGAGCAGTTCTTC

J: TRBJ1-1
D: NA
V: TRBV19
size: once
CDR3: CASTSEIGAVAFF
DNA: TGTGCCAGTACCTCTGAGATAGGGGCAGTGGCTTTCTTT

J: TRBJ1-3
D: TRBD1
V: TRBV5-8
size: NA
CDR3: CERVRQGRFLGNTIYF
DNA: TGTGAGCGCGTGAGACAGGGGCGTTTTCTGGGAAACACCATATATTTT

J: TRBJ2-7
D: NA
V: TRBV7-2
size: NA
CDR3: CASSLTQGTEQYF
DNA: TGTGCCAGCAGCTTAACGCAGGGTACCGAGCAGTACTTC

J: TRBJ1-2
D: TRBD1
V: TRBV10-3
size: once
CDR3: CAISPGQGLRYTF
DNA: TGTGCCATCAGCCCCGGACAGGGGCTGCGCTACACCTTC

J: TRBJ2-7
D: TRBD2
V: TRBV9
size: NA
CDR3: CASSPAGGRVEQYF
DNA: TGTGCCAGCAGCCCAGCGGGAGGGAGGGTCGAGCAGTACTTC

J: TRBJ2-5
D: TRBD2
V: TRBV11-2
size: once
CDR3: CASSSGLGGETQYF
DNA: TGTGCCAGCAGCTCCGGACTAGGAGGAGAGACCCAGTACTTC

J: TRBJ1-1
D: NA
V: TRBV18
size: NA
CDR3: CATRGLASFEAFF
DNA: TGTGCCACGAGGGGACTAGCGAGTTTTGAAGCTTTCTTT

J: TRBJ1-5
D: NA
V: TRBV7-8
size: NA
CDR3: CASSPGRVKQPQHF
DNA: TGTGCCAGCAGCCCGGGCAGGGTGAAGCAGCCCCAGCATTTT

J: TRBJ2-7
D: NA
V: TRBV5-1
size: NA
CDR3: CASSLRLEPYEQYF
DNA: TGCGCCAGCAGCTTGCGACTGGAACCCTACGAGCAGTACTTC

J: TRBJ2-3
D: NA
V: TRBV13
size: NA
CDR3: CASERAPDTQYF
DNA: TGTGCCAGCGAGCGGGCCCCAGATACGCAGTATTTT

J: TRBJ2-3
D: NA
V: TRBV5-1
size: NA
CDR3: CASSPRAAPSTDTQYF
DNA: TGCGCCAGCAGCCCGCGGGCAGCACCTAGCACAGATACGCAGTATTTT

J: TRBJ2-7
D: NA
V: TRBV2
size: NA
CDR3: CASSEHSEQYF
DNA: TGTGCCAGCAGTGAACACTCCGAGCAGTACTTC

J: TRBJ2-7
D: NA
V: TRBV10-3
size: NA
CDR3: CAPSNGAHYEQYF
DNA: TGTGCCCCCTCTAACGGAGCCCACTACGAGCAGTACTTC

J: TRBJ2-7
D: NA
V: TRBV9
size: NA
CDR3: CASTPGDLPYEQYF
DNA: TGTGCCAGCACCCCAGGGGACCTGCCCTACGAGCAGTACTTC

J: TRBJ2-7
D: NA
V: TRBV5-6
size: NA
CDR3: CASSLKTPHYEQYF
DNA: TGTGCCAGCAGCTTGAAGACTCCCCACTACGAGCAGTACTTC

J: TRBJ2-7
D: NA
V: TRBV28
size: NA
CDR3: CASSLSLEQYF
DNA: TGTGCCAGCAGTTTATCCCTCGAGCAGTACTTC

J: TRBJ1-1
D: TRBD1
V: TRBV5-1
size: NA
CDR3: CASSYRGQMNTEAFF
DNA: TGCGCCAGCAGCTACAGGGGGCAGATGAACACTGAAGCTTTCTTT

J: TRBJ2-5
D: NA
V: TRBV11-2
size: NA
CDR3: CASSPVTRQETQYF
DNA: TGTGCCAGCAGCCCCGTGACTAGACAAGAGACCCAGTACTTC

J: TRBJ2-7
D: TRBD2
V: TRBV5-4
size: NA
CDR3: CASSFVAGRGEQYF
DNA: TGTGCCAGCAGCTTCGTAGCGGGGAGGGGCGAGCAGTACTTC

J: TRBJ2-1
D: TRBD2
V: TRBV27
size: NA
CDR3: CASRTAGGSNEQFF
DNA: TGTGCCAGCAGAACGGCGGGAGGGTCCAATGAGCAGTTCTTC

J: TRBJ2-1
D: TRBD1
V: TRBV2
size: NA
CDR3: CASSGSGTVKNEQFF
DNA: TGTGCCAGCAGTGGGTCCGGGACAGTGAAAAATGAGCAGTTCTTC

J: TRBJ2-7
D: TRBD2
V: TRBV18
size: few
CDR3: CASAEQAGSSYEQYF
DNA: TGTGCCAGCGCGGAACAAGCGGGATCCTCCTACGAGCAGTACTTC

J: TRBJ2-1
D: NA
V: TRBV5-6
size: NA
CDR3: CASSLVVADNEQFF
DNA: TGTGCCAGCAGCTTGGTAGTAGCGGACAATGAGCAGTTCTTC

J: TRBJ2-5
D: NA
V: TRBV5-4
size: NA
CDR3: CASSLGVEGRQTQYF
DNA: TGTGCCAGCAGCTTGGGGGTGGAGGGGAGGCAGACCCAGTACTTC

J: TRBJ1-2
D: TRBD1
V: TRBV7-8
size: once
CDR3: CASSLDRGHGYTF
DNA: TGTGCCAGCAGCTTAGACAGGGGCCATGGCTACACCTTC

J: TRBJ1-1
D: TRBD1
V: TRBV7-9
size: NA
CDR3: CASSPGDRAGTEAFF
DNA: TGTGCCAGCAGTCCAGGTGACAGGGCGGGGACTGAAGCTTTCTTT